This T cell receptor (beta chain) is from a study of T-cell reconstitution after alpha-beta-depleted transplantation in children. A library of TCRbeta sequences, prepared with unique molecular identifiers, was generated. TCRdb used MiXCR to reprocess the PCR reads, holding one entry per CDR3 protein. The sample has fewer than 1 million distinct CDR3 sequences, roughly 15% seen once. Regarding the study as a whole: Expanded graft clones, several hundred of them, were reportedly the source of alpha-beta T cells about two months after transplant. In some patients, recipient T cells and intrathymic progenitors surviving conditioning explained high day-60 diversity. Diversity and T-cell counts at one year after transplant derived mostly from new T cells.

About this clonotype: Its matching antigen is unknown.

Germline CDR1 MGHRA, CDR2 YSYEKL. Deletions cut 4 bases from V and 4 bases from J, with 16 bases between. The CDR3 is made up of 16 amino acids. The V and J genes are TRBV4-1 and TRBJ2-2; D gene unclear. Sample: PBMCs, mostly from graft donor cells, taken 360 days after TCRalphabeta/CD19-depleted stem cell transplant. The sequence was obtained from a male patient younger than 18 who had a stem cell transplant for acute lymphoblastic leukemia, so the T cells may come from the graft donor. CDR3 DNA: TGCGCCAGCAGCCTCCAGTTCGGGTCCTTCACCGGGGAGCTGTTTTTT. Translating gives CASSLQFGSFTGELFF.